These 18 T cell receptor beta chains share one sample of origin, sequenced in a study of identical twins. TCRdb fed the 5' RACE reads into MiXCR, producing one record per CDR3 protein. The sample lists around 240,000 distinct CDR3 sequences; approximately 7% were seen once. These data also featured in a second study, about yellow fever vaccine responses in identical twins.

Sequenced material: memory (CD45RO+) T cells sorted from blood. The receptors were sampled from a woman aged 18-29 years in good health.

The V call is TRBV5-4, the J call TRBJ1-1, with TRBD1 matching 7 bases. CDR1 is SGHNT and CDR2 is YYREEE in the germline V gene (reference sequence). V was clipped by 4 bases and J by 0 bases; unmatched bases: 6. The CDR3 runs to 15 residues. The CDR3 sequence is CASSPGGTVNTEAFF. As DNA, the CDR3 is TGTGCCAGCAGCCCGGGTGGGACAGTGAACACTGAAGCTTTCTTT.

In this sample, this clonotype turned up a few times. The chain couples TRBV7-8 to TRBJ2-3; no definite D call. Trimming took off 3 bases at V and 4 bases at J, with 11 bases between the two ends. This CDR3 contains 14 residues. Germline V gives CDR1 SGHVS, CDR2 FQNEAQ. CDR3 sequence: CASSFEVKPDTQYF. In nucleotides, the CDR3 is TGTGCCAGCAGCTTCGAGGTCAAACCAGATACGCAGTATTTT.

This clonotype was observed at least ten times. CDR3 loop: CASSRRRTEYNEQFF. CDR3 coding DNA: TGTGCCAGCAGCCGTCGACGGACAGAATACAATGAGCAGTTCTTC. This rearrangement joins TRBV7-8 to TRBJ2-1, with D perhaps TRBD1 (6 bases). Trimming stripped 5 bases from V and 4 bases from J, with 15 bases between. Looked up from germline, CDR1 is SGHVS and CDR2 is FQNEAQ. This CDR3 has 15 residues.

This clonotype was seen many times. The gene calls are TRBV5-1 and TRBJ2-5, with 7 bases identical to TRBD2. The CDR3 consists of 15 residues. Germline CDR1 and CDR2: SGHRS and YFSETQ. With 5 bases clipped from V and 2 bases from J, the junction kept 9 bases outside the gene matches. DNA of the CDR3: TGCGCCAGCAGGGCTAGCGGTGAACTACAAGAGACCCAGTACTTC. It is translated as CASRASGELQETQYF.

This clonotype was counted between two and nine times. The CDR3 region has the DNA TGTGCCAGCACCGAGGAGGTTCAAGAGACCCAGTACTTC. It is translated as CASTEEVQETQYF. The J gene is TRBJ2-5, the V gene TRBV6-1; possible D gene TRBD2, 5 bases. CDR1 MNHNS and CDR2 SASEGT come from the germline V gene. V dropped 7 bases and J dropped 2 bases, with 11 bases sitting between them. This CDR3 spans 13 amino acids.

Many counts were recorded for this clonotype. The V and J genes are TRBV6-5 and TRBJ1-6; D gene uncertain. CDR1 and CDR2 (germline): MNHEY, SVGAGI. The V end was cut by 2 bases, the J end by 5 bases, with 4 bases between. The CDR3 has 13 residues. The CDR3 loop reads CASSYDHNSPLHF. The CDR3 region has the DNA TGTGCCAGCAGTTACGATCATAATTCACCCCTCCACTTT.

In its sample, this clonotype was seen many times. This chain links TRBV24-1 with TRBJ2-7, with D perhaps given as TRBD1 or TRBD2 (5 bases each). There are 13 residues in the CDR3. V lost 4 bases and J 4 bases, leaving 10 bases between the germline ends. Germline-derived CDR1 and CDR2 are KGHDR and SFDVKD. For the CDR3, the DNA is TGTGCCACCAGTGACGGGACCCGATACGAGCAGTACTTC. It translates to CATSDGTRYEQYF.

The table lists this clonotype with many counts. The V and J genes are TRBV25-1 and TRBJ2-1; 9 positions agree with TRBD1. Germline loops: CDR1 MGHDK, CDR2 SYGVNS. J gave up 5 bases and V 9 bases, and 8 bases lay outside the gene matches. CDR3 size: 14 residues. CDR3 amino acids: CARKGQGSHNEQFF. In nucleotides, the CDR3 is TGTGCCAGGAAAGGACAGGGGTCGCACAATGAGCAGTTCTTC.

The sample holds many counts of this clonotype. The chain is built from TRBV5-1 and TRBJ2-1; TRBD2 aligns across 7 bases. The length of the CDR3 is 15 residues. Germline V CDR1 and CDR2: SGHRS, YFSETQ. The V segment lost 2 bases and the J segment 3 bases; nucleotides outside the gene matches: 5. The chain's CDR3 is CASSFDGGNYNEQFF. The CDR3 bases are TGCGCCAGCAGCTTCGACGGGGGGAACTACAATGAGCAGTTCTTC.

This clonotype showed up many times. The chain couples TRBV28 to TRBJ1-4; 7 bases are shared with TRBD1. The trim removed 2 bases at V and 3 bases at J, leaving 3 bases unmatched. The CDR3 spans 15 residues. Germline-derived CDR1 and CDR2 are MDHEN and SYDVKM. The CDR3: CASSLGGQPNEKLFF. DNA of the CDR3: TGTGCCAGCAGTTTAGGGGGACAGCCTAATGAAAAACTGTTTTTT.

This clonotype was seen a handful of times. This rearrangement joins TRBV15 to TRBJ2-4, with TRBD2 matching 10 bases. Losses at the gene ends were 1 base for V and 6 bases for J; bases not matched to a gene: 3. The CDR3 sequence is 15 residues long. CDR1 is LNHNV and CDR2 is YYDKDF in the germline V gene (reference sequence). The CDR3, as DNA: TGTGCCACCAGCAGAGCACTAGCGGGGATAAACATTCAGTACTTC. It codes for CATSRALAGINIQYF. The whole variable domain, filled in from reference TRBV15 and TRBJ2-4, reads DAMVIQNPRYQVTQFGKPVTLSCSQTLNHNVMYWYQQKSSQAPKLLFHYYDKDFNNEADTPDNFQSRRPNTSFCFLDIRSPGLGDTAMYLCATSRALAGINIQYFGAGTRLSVL.

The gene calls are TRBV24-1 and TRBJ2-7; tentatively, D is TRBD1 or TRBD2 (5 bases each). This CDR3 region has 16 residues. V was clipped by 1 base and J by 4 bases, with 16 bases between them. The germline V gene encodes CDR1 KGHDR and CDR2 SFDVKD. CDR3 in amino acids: CATSDLAGTVSYEQYF. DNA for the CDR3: TGTGCCACCAGTGATTTAGCCGGGACGGTGAGTTACGAGCAGTACTTC.

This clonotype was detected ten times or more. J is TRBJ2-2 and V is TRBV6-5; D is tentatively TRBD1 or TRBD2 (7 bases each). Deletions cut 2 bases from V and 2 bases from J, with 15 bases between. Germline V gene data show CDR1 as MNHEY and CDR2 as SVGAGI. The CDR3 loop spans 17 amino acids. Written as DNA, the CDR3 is TGTGCCAGCAGTTACGACCGGGGGGACAGTAACACCGGGGAGCTGTTTTTT. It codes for CASSYDRGDSNTGELFF.

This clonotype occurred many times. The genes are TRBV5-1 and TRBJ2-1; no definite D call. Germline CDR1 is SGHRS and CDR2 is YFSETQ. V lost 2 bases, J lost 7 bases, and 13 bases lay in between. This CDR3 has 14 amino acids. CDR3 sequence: CASSFPSNVNEQFF. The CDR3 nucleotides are TGCGCCAGCAGCTTCCCCTCCAACGTGAATGAGCAGTTCTTC. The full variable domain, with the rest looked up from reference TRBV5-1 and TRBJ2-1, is KAGVTQTPRYLIKTRGQQVTLSCSPISGHRSVSWYQQTPGQGLQFLFEYFSETQRNKGNFPGRFSGRQFSNSRSEMNVSTLELGDSALYLCASSFPSNVNEQFFGPGTRLTVL.

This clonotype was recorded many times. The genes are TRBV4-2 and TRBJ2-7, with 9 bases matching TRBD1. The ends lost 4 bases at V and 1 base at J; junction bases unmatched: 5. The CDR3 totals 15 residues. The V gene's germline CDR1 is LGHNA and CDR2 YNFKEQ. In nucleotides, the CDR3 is TGTGCCAGCAGCCCCGGGACAGGGTCGTCCTACGAGCAGTACTTC. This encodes CASSPGTGSSYEQYF.

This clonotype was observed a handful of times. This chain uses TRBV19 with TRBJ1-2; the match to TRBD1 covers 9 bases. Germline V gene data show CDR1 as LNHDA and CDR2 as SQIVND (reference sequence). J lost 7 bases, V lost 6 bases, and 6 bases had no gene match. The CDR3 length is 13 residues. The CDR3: CASSKQGAFGYTF. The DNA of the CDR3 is TGTGCCAGTAGCAAACAGGGGGCCTTTGGCTACACCTTC.

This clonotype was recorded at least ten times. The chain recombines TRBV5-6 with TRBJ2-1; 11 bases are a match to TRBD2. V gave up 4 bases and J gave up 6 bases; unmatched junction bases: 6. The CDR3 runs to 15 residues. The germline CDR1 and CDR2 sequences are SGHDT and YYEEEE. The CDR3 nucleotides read TGTGCCAGCAGCCTAACTAGCGGGAGCCCCAATGAGCAGTTCTTC. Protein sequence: CASSLTSGSPNEQFF.

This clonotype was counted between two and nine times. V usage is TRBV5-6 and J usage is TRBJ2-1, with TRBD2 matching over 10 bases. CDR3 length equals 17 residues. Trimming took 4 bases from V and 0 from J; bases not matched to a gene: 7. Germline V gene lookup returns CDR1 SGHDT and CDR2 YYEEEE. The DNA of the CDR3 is TGTGCCAGCAGCCGCCCCGGACTAGCGGACTCCTACAATGAGCAGTTCTTC. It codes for CASSRPGLADSYNEQFF. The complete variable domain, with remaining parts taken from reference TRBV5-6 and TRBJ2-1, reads DAGVTQSPTHLIKTRGQQVTLRCSPKSGHDTVSWYQQALGQGPQFIFQYYEEEERQRGNFPDRFSGHQFPNYSSELNVNALLLGDSALYLCASSRPGLADSYNEQFFGPGTRLTVL.